Listed here are 25 T cell receptor beta chains from one sample, sequenced in a study of neurological immune-mediated disorders. MiXCR, applied by TCRdb to the 5' RACE reads, yields one record per CDR3 protein. The table records some 50,000 distinct CDR3 sequences, roughly 2% of them present only once. Material for sequencing was PBMCs. These receptors were taken from a woman between 40 and 50 years old with multiple sclerosis.

The sample holds many counts of this clonotype. The V gene is TRBV12-3 or TRBV12-4, the J gene TRBJ1-1; the D is unclear. The V end lost 5 bases, the J end lost 1 base, and 14 bases lay between the germline ends. The CDR3 totals 15 residues. The CDR3 spells CASSRMGIRNTEAFF. CDR3 in DNA: TGTGCCAGCAGTCGAATGGGGATACGGAACACTGAAGCTTTCTTT.

In its sample, this clonotype was seen many times. This chain connects TRBV29-1 to TRBJ1-1; D is unresolved. The CDR3 totals 12 residues. Germline V lookup: CDR1 SQVTM, CDR2 ANQGSEA. V was cut by 7 bases and J by 0 bases, with 9 bases left in between. Here the CDR3 reads CSASQVNTEAFF. In DNA, the CDR3 is TGCAGCGCCTCCCAAGTGAACACTGAAGCTTTCTTT.

There are many counts of this clonotype. V is TRBV20-1 and J is TRBJ2-1, with D possibly TRBD2 on 5 matching bases. The CDR3 extends over 14 amino acids. V lost 3 bases to trimming and J lost 3 bases, with 12 bases between them. Germline values: CDR1 DFQATT, CDR2 SNEGSKA (reference sequence). CDR3 DNA: TGCAGTGCTAGGAGACCGAGGGACTACAATGAGCAGTTCTTC. Translated, it gives CSARRPRDYNEQFF.

This clonotype was seen many times. The chain has TRBV10-3 and TRBJ2-1; TRBD1 matches 8 bases. V lost 7 bases, J lost 10 bases, and 9 bases stayed unmatched. CDR3 length: 13 amino acids. Germline CDR1 reads ENHRY; CDR2 reads SYGVKD. The CDR3 nucleotides are TGTGCCATCACCCCGACAGGGGACGGAGAGCAGTTCTTC. This gives the protein CAITPTGDGEQFF.

This clonotype was seen ten or more times. This sequence joins TRBV5-1 and TRBJ2-7; D is ambiguous. The CDR3 loop spans 15 amino acids. Germline V lookup: CDR1 SGHRS, CDR2 YFSETQ. Trimming cost V 0 bases and J 0 bases, with 10 bases left between them. The CDR3 loop reads CASSLVTASSYEQYF. In DNA, the CDR3 is TGCGCCAGCAGCTTGGTAACAGCGAGCTCCTACGAGCAGTACTTC.

In this sample, this clonotype turned up many times. The chain couples TRBV20-1 to TRBJ2-3; D call uncertain. The V gene's germline CDR1 is DFQATT and CDR2 SNEGSKA (reference sequence). V was trimmed by 5 bases and J by 8 bases, leaving 11 bases between them. This CDR3 comprises 11 residues. The CDR3 spells CSAPLTLTQYF. The CDR3 DNA follows: TGCAGTGCTCCCCTAACACTTACGCAGTATTTT.

In its sample, this clonotype was seen many times. The chain recombines TRBV5-1 with TRBJ1-1; TRBD1 matches 8 bases. From germline, CDR1 is SGHRS and CDR2 YFSETQ. The CDR3 is made up of 13 amino acids. The ends lost 4 bases at V and 5 bases at J; junction bases unmatched: 4. CDR3 in amino acids: CASSPTGVTEAFF. DNA for the CDR3: TGCGCCAGCAGCCCGACAGGGGTGACTGAAGCTTTCTTT.

There are many counts of this clonotype. J is TRBJ2-2 and V is TRBV29-1; the D gene is possibly TRBD1 (5 bases). The germline V and J ends were trimmed by 6 bases and 5 bases, with 13 bases remaining between them. The CDR3 covers 13 residues. The germline CDR1 and CDR2 sequences are SQVTM and ANQGSEA. CDR3 in DNA: TGCAGCGTCGCTTACAAGGGGACCGGGGAGCTGTTTTTT. Translated: CSVAYKGTGELFF.

Ten or more counts support this clonotype. The genes are TRBV5-5 and TRBJ1-2; TRBD1 is a possible D gene (5 bases). In germline, CDR1 is SGHKS, CDR2 YYEKEE (reference sequence). The CDR3 runs to 13 residues. Between the trimmed V and J ends, which lost 0 bases and 6 bases, there was a span of 9 bases. The CDR3 loop is CASSLVGGDGYTF. The CDR3 DNA is TGTGCCAGCAGCTTGGTAGGAGGGGATGGCTACACCTTC.

The V and J genes are TRBV28 and TRBJ2-2, with D possibly being TRBD1 (6 bases). CDR1 and CDR2 from the germline V gene are MDHEN and SYDVKM. This CDR3 spans 15 amino acids. The V gene lost 7 bases and the J gene lost 4 bases, with 16 bases spanning the gap. CDR3 loop: CASKPRQGSTGELFF. The CDR3 DNA sequence: TGTGCCAGCAAACCTCGGCAGGGGAGCACCGGGGAGCTGTTTTTT.

Many counts were recorded for this clonotype. The CDR3 DNA sequence: TGCAGCGTTGAGGGGGGGGGTCGGGCTTTCTTT. It specifies CSVEGGGRAFF. The V gene is TRBV29-1, the J gene TRBJ1-1, with D possibly being TRBD1 (5 bases). This CDR3 contains 11 residues. Germline-derived CDR1 and CDR2 are SQVTM and ANQGSEA. Trimming took off 3 bases at V and 11 bases at J, with 13 bases between the two ends. Based on the CDR3 plus reference TRBV29-1 and TRBJ1-1, the full variable domain is SAVISQKPSRDICQRGTSLTIQCQVDSQVTMMFWYRQQPGQSLTLIATANQGSEATYESGFVIDKFPISRPNLTFSTLTVSNMSPEDSSIYLCSVEGGGRAFFGQGTRLTVV.

This clonotype was seen ten or more times. The gene calls are TRBV4-1 and TRBJ2-1; D gene uncertain. V lost 6 bases and J 0 bases, leaving 9 bases between the germline ends. The germline V gene has CDR1 MGHRA and CDR2 YSYEKL. The CDR3 extends over 14 amino acids. The CDR3 DNA follows: TGCGCCAGCAGGGTCAGGAGCTCCTACAATGAGCAGTTCTTC. It is translated as CASRVRSSYNEQFF.

This clonotype has ten or more counts. This rearrangement joins TRBV5-1 to TRBJ2-5, with a tentative D call TRBD2 (5 bases). Germline V gene lookup returns CDR1 SGHRS and CDR2 YFSETQ. There are 13 residues in the CDR3. Trimming cost V 5 bases and J 0 bases, with 8 bases left between them. The CDR3 is CASRRRYQETQYF. The CDR3 DNA reads TGCGCCAGCAGGAGGAGGTACCAAGAGACCCAGTACTTC. The variable domain in full, with the rest retrieved from reference TRBV5-1 and TRBJ2-5, is KAGVTQTPRYLIKTRGQQVTLSCSPISGHRSVSWYQQTPGQGLQFLFEYFSETQRNKGNFPGRFSGRQFSNSRSEMNVSTLELGDSALYLCASRRRYQETQYFGPGTRLLVL.

This clonotype was counted between two and nine times. A read error may explain this, as a much larger clone is one base away. The rearrangement uses TRBV20-1 and TRBJ2-1, with 8 bases aligning to TRBD1. CDR1 and CDR2 (germline): DFQATT, SNEGSKA (reference sequence). CDR3 length equals 14 residues. The V gene end was trimmed by 2 bases and the J gene end by 12 bases; junction bases not matched to a gene: 12. DNA for the CDR3: TGCAGTGCTAGAACCTGGGACAGGTCCCATGCGCAGTTCTTC. Amino acids: CSARTWDRSHAQFF.

This clonotype has a count of ten or more. J is TRBJ2-7 and V is TRBV7-9; D possibly uses TRBD1 or TRBD2 (5 bases each). The CDR3 is 13 amino acids. V lost 4 bases, J lost 7 bases, and 14 bases lay in between. Germline values: CDR1 SEHNR, CDR2 FQNEAQ (reference sequence). The CDR3 nucleotides read TGTGCCAGCAGCTCACCGGTTTGGGGGGAGCAGTACTTC. Protein product: CASSSPVWGEQYF. Full variable domain (missing parts from reference TRBV7-9 and TRBJ2-7): DTGVSQNPRHKITKRGQNVTFRCDPISEHNRLYWYRQTLGQGPEFLTYFQNEAQLEKSRLLSDRFSAERPKGSFSTLEIQRTEQGDSAMYLCASSSPVWGEQYFGPGTRLTVT.

Concerning this clonotype itself: With a much larger clone just one base away, this may be a read error. It is likely a read error, because the conserved phenylalanine at the end of the CDR3 is missing. V usage is TRBV20-1 and J usage is TRBJ1-2, with no clear D. V lost 3 bases and J 7 bases, leaving 12 bases between the germline ends. Germline V gives CDR1 DFQATT, CDR2 SNEGSKA (reference sequence). CDR3 length: 12 amino acids. The CDR3 spells CSARVNDAGYTI. Written as DNA, the CDR3 is TGCAGTGCTAGGGTAAACGATGCTGGCTACACCATC.

This clonotype was found many times. The rearrangement uses TRBV5-1 and TRBJ1-1; D perhaps matches TRBD1 (5 bases). Per the germline V gene, CDR1 is SGHRS and CDR2 is YFSETQ. Between the trimmed V and J ends, which lost 2 bases and 1 base, there was a span of 9 bases. The CDR3 is made up of 14 amino acids. CDR3 protein: CASSLDSPNTEAFF. CDR3 DNA sequence: TGCGCCAGCAGCTTAGACAGCCCGAACACTGAAGCTTTCTTT.

This clonotype showed up many times. The V gene is TRBV20-1, the J gene TRBJ1-3; no reliable D call. This CDR3 is built from 13 residues. Germline CDR1 reads DFQATT; CDR2 reads SNEGSKA (reference sequence). V shed 1 base and J shed 4 bases, with 8 bases lying between them. For the CDR3, the DNA is TGCAGTGCTAGAGTAGAAGGCGGAAACACCATATATTTT. This gives the protein CSARVEGGNTIYF.

This clonotype appeared many times. The gene calls are TRBV6-2 or TRBV6-3 and TRBJ1-2; D is perhaps TRBD1 (5 bases). There are 13 residues in the CDR3. V lost 4 bases, J lost 5 bases, and 11 bases lay in between. From germline, CDR1 is MNHEY and CDR2 SVGEGT. CDR3 residues: CASSSRDGYGYTF. In nucleotides, the CDR3 is TGTGCCAGCAGTTCCCGGGACGGGTATGGCTACACCTTC.

This clonotype was detected many times. The chain couples TRBV20-1 to TRBJ2-3; D gene unclear. Germline CDR1 and CDR2: DFQATT and SNEGSKA (reference sequence). V dropped 0 bases and J dropped 1 base, with 5 bases sitting between them. CDR3 size: 13 residues. The CDR3 DNA reads as TGCAGTGCTAGAGATGCGGGCACAGATACGCAGTATTTT. Protein sequence: CSARDAGTDTQYF.

Many counts were recorded for this clonotype. The chain is built from TRBV10-3 and TRBJ2-7, with TRBD1 matching 7 bases. The CDR3 runs to 14 residues. Germline lookup yields CDR1 ENHRY and CDR2 SYGVKD. J gave up 0 bases and V 10 bases, and 9 bases lay outside the gene matches. The CDR3 sequence is CATNSGQASYEQYF. The CDR3 DNA sequence: TGTGCCACCAACTCAGGACAGGCCTCCTACGAGCAGTACTTC.

This clonotype was found many times. The J gene is TRBJ2-1, the V gene TRBV12-3 or TRBV12-4; tentatively, D is TRBD2 (6 bases). The CDR3 is 13 amino acids. The V and J ends lost 4 bases and 8 bases respectively, with 12 bases between them. The CDR3 loop is CASSSPWGDEQFF. Written as DNA, the CDR3 is TGTGCCAGCAGTTCCCCGTGGGGGGATGAGCAGTTCTTC.

This clonotype was counted ten times or more. The chain links TRBV20-1 to TRBJ2-7; 15 positions match TRBD2. CDR1 is DFQATT, CDR2 SNEGSKA, per germline (reference sequence). V lost 3 bases, J lost 2 bases, and 8 bases stayed unmatched. The CDR3 sequence is 17 residues long. CDR3 loop: CSARKSGLAGGAYEQYF. CDR3 nucleotides: TGCAGTGCTAGGAAATCGGGACTAGCGGGGGGAGCCTACGAGCAGTACTTC.

This clonotype has a count of ten or more. The chain couples TRBV5-1 to TRBJ1-2; 10 positions match TRBD1. CDR3 size: 12 residues. Trimming took 4 bases from V and 12 from J; bases not matched to a gene: 6. Germline assignment: CDR1 SGHRS and CDR2 YFSETQ. CDR3 in DNA: TGCGCCAGCAGCCCGGGACAGGGGAGCGACACCTTC. Translation: CASSPGQGSDTF.

In this sample, this clonotype turned up many times. The gene calls are TRBV20-1 and TRBJ2-3; D is uncertain. Trimming stripped 5 bases from V and 5 bases from J, with 14 bases between. Looked up from germline, CDR1 is DFQATT and CDR2 is SNEGSKA (reference sequence). This CDR3 contains 13 residues. DNA for the CDR3: TGCAGTGCTGAAGACCGAACCAAAGATACGCAGTATTTT. Residues: CSAEDRTKDTQYF.